Following are 20 T cell receptor beta chains from one sample sequenced in a study of cytomegalovirus exposure and HLA in healthy donors. PCR employed 60 Vbeta and 13 Jbeta primers. The method was immunoSEQ multiplex PCR; TCRdb's version includes in-frame clones alone and lacks a portion of them. Of 150,000 to 200,000 clones in the sample, approximately 84% were seen once. Sequenced: PBMCs. These receptors originate from a man aged 18 to 35 in good health and CMV-seropositive.

The chain uses TRBV2 and TRBJ2-5, with a possible D match to TRBD2 (7 bases). V gave up 8 bases and J gave up 4 bases, with 23 bases separating them. This CDR3 is 16 amino acids long. Germline V CDR1 and CDR2: SNHLY, FYNNEI. CDR3 coding DNA: TGTGCCAGCCGGTACCCGGGGGGCCAGTTGGGAGAGACCCAGTACTTC. Protein sequence: CASRYPGGQLGETQYF.

As concerns this clone: A junction end diverges from the germline sequence, so it may reflect a read error. The V gene is TRBV5-1, the J gene TRBJ2-6, with D perhaps matching TRBD1 (6 bases). CDR3 length: 15 amino acids. Germline CDR1 is SGHRS and CDR2 is YFSETQ. For the CDR3, the DNA is TGCGCCAGCAGACAGGGATCCTCTGGGGCCAACGGCCTGACTTTC. It encodes CASRQGSSGANGLTF.

Of note for this clone: A junction end diverges from the germline sequence, so it may reflect a read error. This chain joins TRBV27 and TRBJ1-6; 8 bases are shared with TRBD1. The CDR3 has 15 amino acids. Germline CDR1 is MNHEY and CDR2 is SMNVEV (reference sequence). For the CDR3, the DNA is TGTGCCAGCAGCTTATCGACAGGGGTTAATTCACCCCTCCACTTT. This codes for CASSLSTGVNSPLHF.

The chain is built from TRBV19 and TRBJ1-5, with D perhaps matching TRBD1 (6 bases). The CDR3 is 13 amino acids. Trimming took off 11 bases at V and 3 bases at J, with 14 bases between the two ends. Germline V CDR1 and CDR2: LNHDA, SQIVND (reference sequence). Written as DNA, the CDR3 is TGTGCCGCCGCCCGGGACATCAATCAGCCCCAGCATTTT. Protein sequence: CAAARDINQPQHF.

The chain uses TRBV6-1 and TRBJ1-4; possible D gene TRBD1, 5 bases. Germline loops: CDR1 MNHNS, CDR2 SASEGT. Trimming left V 7 bases short and J 3 bases short, with 12 bases between. This CDR3 region has 14 residues. CDR3 sequence: CASTVGRANEKLFF. In nucleotides, the CDR3 is TGTGCCAGCACGGTGGGCAGGGCTAATGAAAAACTGTTTTTT.

The rearrangement joins TRBV5-1 to TRBJ1-2; maybe TRBD1 (6 bases). Trimming took 2 bases from V and 0 from J, leaving 14 bases between them. CDR1 and CDR2 from the germline V gene are SGHRS and YFSETQ. The CDR3 is made up of 16 amino acids. The CDR3 is CASSLTGPYPNYGYTF. Here the CDR3 DNA reads TGCGCCAGCAGCTTAACAGGGCCTTACCCTAACTATGGCTACACCTTC. Full variable domain (remainder filled in from reference TRBV5-1 and TRBJ1-2): KAGVTQTPRYLIKTRGQQVTLSCSPISGHRSVSWYQQTPGQGLQFLFEYFSETQRNKGNFPGRFSGRQFSNSRSEMNVSTLELGDSALYLCASSLTGPYPNYGYTFGSGTRLTVV.

The chain is built from TRBV10-3 and TRBJ1-1; D is unclear. Germline CDR1 ENHRY, CDR2 SYGVKD. Trimming took 3 bases from V and 0 from J, leaving 5 bases between them. The CDR3 length is 13 residues. CDR3 nucleotide sequence: TGTGCCATCAGTGACGCAGTGAACACTGAAGCTTTCTTT. It codes for CAISDAVNTEAFF.

The sample holds a few counts of this clone. The rearrangement joins TRBV5-1 to TRBJ2-5, with D tentatively TRBD2 (5 bases). Per the germline V gene, CDR1 is SGHRS and CDR2 is YFSETQ. The CDR3 runs 12 residues. The ends were cut back, 6 bases at V and 4 bases at J, with 10 bases in the middle. In DNA form, the CDR3 reads TGCGCCAGCACGGGATCGGGAGAGACCCAGTACTTC. It encodes CASTGSGETQYF.

The chain is built from TRBV11-2 and TRBJ2-7; D gene uncertain. The CDR3 consists of 12 residues. Germline CDR1 is SGHAT and CDR2 is FQNNGV. Deletions cut 3 bases from V and 4 bases from J, with 7 bases between. The CDR3 sequence: CASSFGQYEQYF. The CDR3 DNA sequence: TGTGCCAGCAGCTTTGGGCAGTACGAGCAGTACTTC.

The chain recombines TRBV9 with TRBJ2-5; perhaps TRBD1 as D (5 bases). Trimming removed 4 bases at V and 0 bases at J, with 13 bases between. Germline V gene sequence: CDR1 SGDLS, CDR2 YYNGEE. CDR3 length: 15 amino acids. The CDR3 DNA reads TGTGCCAGCAGCCTTGACAGAGAGTACCAAGAGACCCAGTACTTC. Encoded protein: CASSLDREYQETQYF.

The rearrangement links TRBV7-3 to TRBJ1-2; D is ambiguous. The CDR3 consists of 16 residues. Germline CDR1 SGHTA, CDR2 FQGTGA. The V and J ends lost 4 bases and 4 bases respectively, with 19 bases between them. CDR3 in amino acids: CASSSNGRLAFYGYTF. CDR3 coding DNA: TGTGCCAGCAGCTCAAACGGGAGGTTGGCCTTCTATGGCTACACCTTC.

V is TRBV6-5 and J is TRBJ2-5, with D possibly TRBD2 on 5 matching bases. CDR1 is MNHEY, CDR2 SVGAGI, per germline. Trimming stripped 4 bases from V and 0 bases from J, with 15 bases between. This CDR3 is built from 16 residues. CDR3 residues: CASSFLATGYQETQYF. The CDR3 nucleotides read TGTGCCAGCAGTTTTTTAGCGACGGGGTACCAAGAGACCCAGTACTTC.

This clone appeared many times. DNA of the CDR3: TGTGCCAGCAGCTTAGGGGAGTGGGCCGGGGATAATTCACCCCTCCACTTT. Its protein is CASSLGEWAGDNSPLHF. The V and J genes are TRBV11-2 and TRBJ1-6; no clear D. Germline assignment: CDR1 SGHAT and CDR2 FQNNGV. The CDR3 sequence is 17 residues long. Trimming stripped 1 base from V and 5 bases from J, with 15 bases between.

V usage is TRBV6-6 and J usage is TRBJ1-5; TRBD1 matches 7 bases. CDR3 length: 16 residues. Germline V gene lookup returns CDR1 MNHNY and CDR2 SVGAGI (reference sequence). Trimming removed 6 bases from V and 3 bases from J; junction bases left unmatched: 11. The CDR3 spells CASSGTGAGFNQPQHF. The CDR3 nucleotides are TGTGCCAGCAGCGGAACAGGGGCTGGGTTCAATCAGCCCCAGCATTTT.

Details on this clone: Within the sample, other DNA sequences also encode this same CDR3. The chain is built from TRBV9 and TRBJ1-6; D not certain. V was clipped by 0 bases and J by 11 bases, with 15 bases between them. Per germline, CDR1 SGDLS and CDR2 YYNGEE. The CDR3 consists of 15 residues. CDR3 bases: TGTGCCAGCAGCGTAGGAGTTAGTCTAGGAACACCCCTCCACTTT. It encodes CASSVGVSLGTPLHF.

This clone was seen more than once but under ten times. The chain carries TRBV19 and TRBJ1-3; no definite D call. The CDR3 contains 14 residues. Trimming shortened V by 8 bases and J by 0 bases, and 11 bases separated the two germline ends. CDR1 is LNHDA, CDR2 SQIVND, per germline (reference sequence). The CDR3 region is CASSQRYSGNTIYF. The CDR3 DNA reads TGTGCCAGTTCTCAGCGTTACTCTGGAAACACCATATATTTT.

The chain carries TRBV7-7 and TRBJ2-1, with D hard to call. The CDR3 is 13 amino acids. The germline V and J ends were trimmed by 1 base and 11 bases, with 12 bases remaining between them. Germline CDR1 and CDR2: SSHAT and FNYEAQ (reference sequence). The DNA of the CDR3 is TGTGCCAGCAGCTTAGGTGGGCTTGAGAAGCAGTTCTTC. Its translation is CASSLGGLEKQFF. Combining the CDR3 with reference TRBV7-7 and TRBJ2-1 gives the whole variable domain GAGVSQSPRYKVTKRGQDVTLRCDPISSHATLYWYQQALGQGPEFLTYFNYEAQPDKSGLPSDRFSAERPEGSISTLTIQRTEQRDSAMYRCASSLGGLEKQFFGPGTRLTVL.

The gene calls are TRBV5-6 and TRBJ2-1; maybe TRBD1 (6 bases). The CDR3 is made up of 14 amino acids. Germline CDR1 reads SGHDT; CDR2 reads YYEEEE. Trimming left V 4 bases short and J 2 bases short, with 10 bases between. The CDR3 reads CASSPGDAYNEQFF. CDR3 nucleotide sequence: TGTGCCAGCAGCCCAGGGGACGCCTACAATGAGCAGTTCTTC.

The chain uses TRBV4-2 and TRBJ1-6, with D unresolved. The CDR3 consists of 16 residues. The V gene's germline CDR1 is LGHNA and CDR2 YNFKEQ. V was shortened by 0 bases and J by 9 bases, with 15 bases between the two germline ends. CDR3 residues: CASSQEGIVGGSPLHF. CDR3 nucleotide sequence: TGTGCCAGCAGCCAAGAAGGAATAGTAGGAGGTTCACCCCTCCACTTT.

This chain connects TRBV2 to TRBJ2-7, with 9 bases matching TRBD2. V was clipped by 4 bases and J by 2 bases; unmatched bases: 3. The germline V gene has CDR1 SNHLY and CDR2 FYNNEI. The CDR3 has 14 amino acids. CDR3 sequence: CASSVAGATYEQYF. CDR3 DNA sequence: TGTGCCAGCAGTGTAGCGGGGGCAACCTACGAGCAGTACTTC. Based on the CDR3 plus reference TRBV2 and TRBJ2-7, the full variable domain is EPEVTQTPSHQVTQMGQEVILRCVPISNHLYFYWYRQILGQKVEFLVSFYNNEISEKSEIFDDQFSVERPDGSNFTLKIRSTKLEDSAMYFCASSVAGATYEQYFGPGTRLTVT.